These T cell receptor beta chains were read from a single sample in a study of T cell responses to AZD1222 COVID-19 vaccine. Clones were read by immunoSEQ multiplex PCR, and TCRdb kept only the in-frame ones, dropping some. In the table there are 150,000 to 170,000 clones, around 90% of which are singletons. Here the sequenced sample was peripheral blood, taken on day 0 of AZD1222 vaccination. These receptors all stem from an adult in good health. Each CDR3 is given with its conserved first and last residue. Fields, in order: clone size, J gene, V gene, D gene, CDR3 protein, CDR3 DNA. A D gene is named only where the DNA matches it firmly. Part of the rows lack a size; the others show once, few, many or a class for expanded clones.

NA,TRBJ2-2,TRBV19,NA,CASSILFRVTGELFF,TGTGCCAGTAGTATCTTATTCCGGGTCACCGGGGAGCTGTTTTTT
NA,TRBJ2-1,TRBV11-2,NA,CASKASSYNEQFF,TGTGCCAGCAAAGCGAGCTCCTACAATGAGCAGTTCTTC
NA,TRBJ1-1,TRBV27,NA,CASSSRANTEAFF,TGTGCCAGCAGTTCCCGGGCCAACACTGAAGCTTTCTTT
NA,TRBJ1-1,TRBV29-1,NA,CSAAQGKAFF,TGCAGCGCTGCACAGGGAAAGGCTTTCTTT
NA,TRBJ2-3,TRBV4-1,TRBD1,CASSRSGQGADTQYF,TGCGCCAGCAGCCGATCGGGACAGGGGGCTGATACGCAGTATTTT
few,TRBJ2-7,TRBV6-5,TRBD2,CASSYLASGPSYEQYF,TGTGCCAGCAGTTACCTCGCTAGCGGGCCATCCTACGAGCAGTACTTC
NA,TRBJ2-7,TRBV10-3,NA,CAISESGATNSLLGEQYF,TGTGCCATCAGTGAGTCGGGGGCTACCAACTCCCTCTTAGGAGAGCAGTACTTC
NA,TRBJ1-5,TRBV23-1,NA,CASSQSERCGGKPQHF,TGCGCCAGCAGTCAATCGGAGAGGTGCGGGGGAAAGCCCCAGCATTTT
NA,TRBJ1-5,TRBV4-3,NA,CASSQERGSNQPQHF,TGCGCCAGCAGCCAAGAAAGGGGTAGCAATCAGCCCCAGCATTTT
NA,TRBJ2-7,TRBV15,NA,CATSSSGGAYEQYF,TGTGCCACCAGCAGCTCCGGGGGCGCCTACGAGCAGTACTTC
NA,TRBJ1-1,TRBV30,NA,CAWSVRGRGSTEAFF,TGTGCCTGGAGTGTACGAGGGCGCGGGAGCACTGAAGCTTTCTTT
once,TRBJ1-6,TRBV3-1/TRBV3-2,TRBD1,CASSQGDSNSPLHF,TGTGCCAGCAGCCAAGGGGACAGTAATTCACCCCTCCACTTT
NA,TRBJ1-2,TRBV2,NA,CASSLTDRTGYTF,TGTGCCAGCAGTCTTACTGACAGGACTGGCTACACCTTC
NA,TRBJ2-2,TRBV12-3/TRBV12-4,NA,CASRTGFTGELFF,TGTGCCAGCAGAACAGGGTTTACCGGGGAGCTGTTTTTT
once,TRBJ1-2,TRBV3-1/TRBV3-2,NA,CASSQESSGYTF,TGTGCCAGCAGCCAAGAATCGTCCGGCTACACCTTC
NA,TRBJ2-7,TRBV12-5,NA,CASGLTVDEQYF,TGTGCTAGTGGTTTGACAGTGGACGAGCAGTACTTC
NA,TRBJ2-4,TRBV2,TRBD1,CASSVVGQANIQYF,TGTGCCAGCAGTGTAGTGGGACAGGCAAACATTCAGTACTTC
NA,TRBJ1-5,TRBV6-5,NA,CASTSRVNQPQHF,TGTGCCAGCACCTCCAGGGTAAATCAGCCCCAGCATTTT
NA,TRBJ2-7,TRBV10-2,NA,CASSEGGYEQYF,TGCGCCAGCAGTGAGGGAGGGTACGAGCAGTACTTC
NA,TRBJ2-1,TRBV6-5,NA,CASSYPGIGEQFF,TGTGCCAGCAGTTACCCGGGAATTGGTGAGCAGTTCTTC
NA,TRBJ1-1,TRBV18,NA,CASSPSPENTEAFF,TGTGCCAGCTCACCAAGTCCAGAGAACACTGAAGCTTTCTTT
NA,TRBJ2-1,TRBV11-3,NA,CASSLRGGNEQFF,TGTGCCAGCAGCTTAAGGGGGGGCAATGAGCAGTTCTTC
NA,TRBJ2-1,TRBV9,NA,CASSVGVSSDEQFF,TGTGCCAGCAGCGTAGGTGTCTCTTCCGATGAGCAGTTCTTC
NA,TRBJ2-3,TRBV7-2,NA,CASSSPSTDTQYF,TGTGCCAGCAGCTCCCCTAGCACAGATACGCAGTATTTT
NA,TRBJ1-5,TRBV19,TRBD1,CASRGQGSNQPQHF,TGTGCCAGCAGGGGACAGGGGAGCAATCAGCCCCAGCATTTT
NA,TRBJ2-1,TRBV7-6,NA,CASSLPGEDNEQFF,TGTGCCAGCAGCTTGCCAGGGGAAGACAATGAGCAGTTCTTC
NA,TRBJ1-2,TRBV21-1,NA,CASSKKGDPNYGYTF,TGTGCCAGCAGCAAAAAGGGGGACCCCAACTATGGCTACACCTTC
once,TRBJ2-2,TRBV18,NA,CASSPRQANTGELFF,TGTGCCAGCTCACCACGGCAGGCGAACACCGGGGAGCTGTTTTTT
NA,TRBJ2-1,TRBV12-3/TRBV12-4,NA,CASSFLQRGGRFF,TGTGCCAGCAGTTTTTTGCAGAGGGGGGGTCGGTTCTTC
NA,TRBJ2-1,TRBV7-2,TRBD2,CASSLAGGNYNEQFF,TGTGCCAGCAGCTTAGCGGGGGGGAATTACAATGAGCAGTTCTTC
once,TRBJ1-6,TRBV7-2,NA,CASSPDRGGSYNSPLHF,TGTGCCAGCAGCCCAGATCGGGGTGGATCCTATAATTCACCCCTCCACTTT
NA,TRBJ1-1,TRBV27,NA,CASSPNQGYEAFF,TGTGCCAGCAGTCCGAATCAGGGCTATGAAGCTTTCTTT
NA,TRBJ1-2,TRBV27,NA,CASSPSGASYGYTF,TGTGCCAGCAGTCCGTCCGGGGCATCCTATGGCTACACCTTC
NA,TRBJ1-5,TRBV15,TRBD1,CATSSRTGVGQPQHF,TGTGCCACCAGCAGCCGTACAGGGGTGGGTCAGCCCCAGCATTTT
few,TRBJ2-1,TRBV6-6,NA,CASSKTHFYNEQFF,TGTGCCAGCAGCAAGACACATTTTTACAATGAGCAGTTCTTC
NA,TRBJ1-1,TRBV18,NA,CASSPPGPAANRMNTEAFF,TGTGCCAGCTCCCCCCCAGGGCCCGCCGCCAACCGTATGAACACTGAAGCTTTCTTT
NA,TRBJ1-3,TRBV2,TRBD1,CASSSGGVSGNTIYF,TGTGCCAGCAGTTCAGGGGGGGTCTCTGGAAACACCATATATTTT
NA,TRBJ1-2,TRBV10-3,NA,CAISESGGLGYTF,TGTGCCATCAGTGAGTCGGGGGGGCTGGGCTACACCTTC
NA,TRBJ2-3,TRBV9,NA,CASSVAPGGEYVRTDTQYF,TGTGCCAGCAGCGTAGCACCAGGGGGGGAATACGTTCGCACAGATACGCAGTATTTT
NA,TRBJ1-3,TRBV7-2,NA,CASSLVRGANGNTIYF,TGTGCCAGCAGCTTAGTGCGGGGGGCGAATGGAAACACCATATATTTT
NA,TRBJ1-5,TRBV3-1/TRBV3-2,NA,CASSGDLNQPQHF,TGTGCCAGCAGCGGGGACCTAAATCAGCCCCAGCATTTT
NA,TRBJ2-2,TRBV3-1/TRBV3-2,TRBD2,CASSQGGLAGAYGELFF,TGTGCCAGCAGCCAAGGGGGGCTAGCGGGGGCCTACGGGGAGCTGTTTTTT
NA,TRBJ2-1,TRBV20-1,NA,CSASARGLTHNEQFF,TGCAGTGCTAGTGCTCGGGGCCTCACACACAATGAGCAGTTCTTC
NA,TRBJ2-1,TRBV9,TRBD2,CASSVAGGTYNEQFF,TGTGCCAGCAGCGTAGCGGGGGGAACCTACAATGAGCAGTTCTTC
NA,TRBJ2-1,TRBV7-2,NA,CASSLAAVVAYNEQFF,TGTGCCAGCAGCTTAGCGGCGGTGGTAGCGTACAATGAGCAGTTCTTC
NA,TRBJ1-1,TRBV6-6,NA,CASGWETEAFF,TGTGCCAGCGGGTGGGAAACTGAAGCTTTCTTT
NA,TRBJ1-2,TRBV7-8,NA,CASSPGGGYGYTF,TGTGCCAGCAGCCCCGGCGGTGGCTATGGCTACACCTTC
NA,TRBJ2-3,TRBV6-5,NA,CASSRGRELTDTQYF,TGTGCCAGCAGTAGGGGGCGGGAACTCACAGATACGCAGTATTTT
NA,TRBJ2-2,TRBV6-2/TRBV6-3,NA,CASSYYPPNTGELFF,TGTGCCAGCAGTTACTATCCGCCGAACACCGGGGAGCTGTTTTTT
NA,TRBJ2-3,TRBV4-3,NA,CASSQEGRGADTQYF,TGCGCCAGCAGCCAAGAGGGGCGTGGAGCAGATACGCAGTATTTT
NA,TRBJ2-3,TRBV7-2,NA,CASSEGGTQYF,TGTGCCAGCAGCGAGGGGGGTACGCAGTATTTT
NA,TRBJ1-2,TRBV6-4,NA,CASSLIKTDNYGYTF,TGTGCCAGCAGCCTTATTAAGACAGACAACTATGGCTACACCTTC
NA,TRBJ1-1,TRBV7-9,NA,CASSPGPMSLNTEAFF,TGTGCCAGCAGCCCCGGACCGATGAGCCTGAACACTGAAGCTTTCTTT
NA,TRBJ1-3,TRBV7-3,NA,CASSANGLSGNTIYF,TGTGCCAGCAGCGCCAACGGACTCTCTGGAAACACCATATATTTT
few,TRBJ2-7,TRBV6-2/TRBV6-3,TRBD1,CASSYPGTGAEQYF,TGTGCCAGCAGTTACCCTGGGACAGGAGCCGAGCAGTACTTC